The T cell receptor (beta chain) described here comes from a study of molecular identifiers for immune sequencing clone quantification. Findings and caveats of the study: Clonotypes topping 20 RNA copies carried over 97% of effector molecules but under 1% of naive ones. Jurkat TCR RNA from one cell was spiked into roughly 1 million naive cells, and it was reportedly detectable there.

As previously described, bulk TCR libraries were made using listed TCR primers. One entry per CDR3 protein results from TCRdb running MiXCR on the PCR reads. Of around 460,000 distinct CDR3 sequences listed, approximately 25% were seen once; the top ten hold around 0.78%. When naive CD8 T cells were sorted, they were gated as CD8+CD4-CCR7+CD45RA+. This clonotype was picked up many times. The antigen remains undetermined. Germline V lookup: CDR1 SQVTM, CDR2 ANQGSEA. There are 14 residues in the CDR3. Trimming shortened V by 5 bases and J by 4 bases, and 14 bases separated the two germline ends. The specimen sequenced was naive CD8+ T cells from blood, with Jurkat cell RNA spiked in. Stated subset: FACS-sorted CD8+CD4-CCR7+CD45RA+ naive T cells. The sequence was collected from a human donor in good health. Some libraries in this study had Jurkat cell RNA spiked in. The V and J genes are TRBV29-1 and TRBJ2-2; perhaps TRBD2 as D (5 bases). The DNA of the CDR3 is TGCAGCGTTTTGGACGGGGAGACCACCGGGGAGCTGTTTTTT. The encoded protein is CSVLDGETTGELFF.